The rows below give T cell receptor beta chains drawn from one sample of a study of cytomegalovirus exposure and HLA in healthy donors. Method: immunoSEQ multiplex PCR; TCRdb's copy keeps in-frame clones and lacks some. The sample yields some 90,000 clones, approximately 79% seen once. Sequenced: PBMCs. Receptors were obtained from a man aged 25-40 years in good health and CMV-seronegative. The CDR3 runs from the conserved cysteine through the conserved F or W. A D gene is named only where the DNA matches it firmly. The size field is filled for only some rows; it gives once, few, many or a size class.

j_call | cdr3_length | clone_size | d_call | v_call | cdr3_nt | cdr3_aa
TRBJ1-1 | 14 | - | TRBD1 | TRBV19 | TGTGCCAGTGGACCGGGACAGAAGAACACTGAAGCTTTCTTT | CASGPGQKNTEAFF
TRBJ1-4 | 16 | - | - | TRBV7-8 | TGTGCCAGCAGCTCACCCTCCGAGGTCTATACTGAAAAACTGTTTTTT | CASSSPSEVYTEKLFF
TRBJ2-7 | 14 | - | TRBD1 | TRBV7-2 | TGTGCCAGCAGCTCTGGGACAGGGGGCGACGAGCAGTACTTC | CASSSGTGGDEQYF
TRBJ1-5 | 16 | - | TRBD1 | TRBV19 | TGTGCTAGTAGTGCGGCCGGACAGGGGCGTAATCAGCCCCAGCATTTT | CASSAAGQGRNQPQHF
TRBJ1-1 | 17 | - | TRBD1 | TRBV10-3 | TGTGCCATCAGTGCGGCCAGGGGGACAGATTTCAACACTGAAGCTTTCTTT | CAISAARGTDFNTEAFF
TRBJ1-6 | 15 | - | TRBD1 | TRBV25-1 | TGTGCCAGCAGTGAATCCGGGACAGGGAATTCACCCCTCCACTTT | CASSESGTGNSPLHF
TRBJ1-5 | 14 | - | TRBD1 | TRBV7-9 | TGTGCCAGCAGCCCCCAGGGGGCCTATCAGCCCCAGCATTTT | CASSPQGAYQPQHF
TRBJ1-5 | 14 | - | - | TRBV2 | TGTGCCAGCAGTTTCTCATCGGGCAATCAGCCCCAGCATTTT | CASSFSSGNQPQHF
TRBJ1-2 | 16 | - | - | TRBV18 | TGTGCCAGCTCACCAATCACAGGAAAAGTTAACTATGGCTACACCTTC | CASSPITGKVNYGYTF
TRBJ2-5 | 11 | - | - | TRBV20-1 | TGCAGTGGGAAGCGAAGGGAGACCCAGTACTTC | CSGKRRETQYF
TRBJ2-7 | 16 | few | - | TRBV18 | TGTGCCAGCTCACCTCCGGTAAGGGGTTACTCCTACGAGCAGTACTTC | CASSPPVRGYSYEQYF
TRBJ2-1 | 15 | few | TRBD2 | TRBV6-1 | TGTGCCAGCAGTGAAGAGACTAGCGGCTACAATGAGCAGTTCTTC | CASSEETSGYNEQFF
TRBJ2-5 | 14 | - | TRBD1 | TRBV7-6 | TGTGCCAGCAGCTCGGACAGGATTCAAGAGACCCAGTACTTC | CASSSDRIQETQYF
TRBJ1-1 | 16 | - | TRBD1 | TRBV7-6 | TGTGCCAGCAGCCCCTTCGGACAGGGAATGAACACTGAAGCTTTCTTT | CASSPFGQGMNTEAFF
TRBJ1-5 | 14 | - | TRBD1 | TRBV7-2 | TGTGCCAGCAGCTTAAGACAGGGAAGTCAGCCCCAGCATTTT | CASSLRQGSQPQHF
TRBJ1-2 | 14 | - | - | TRBV10-3 | TGTGCCATCAGTGAGTCTAGGGGTACAGAGGGCTACACCTTC | CAISESRGTEGYTF
TRBJ1-2 | 13 | once | - | TRBV27 | TGTGCCAGCAGTTTAGGGGGGGGGTATGGCTACACCTTC | CASSLGGGYGYTF
TRBJ2-3 | 12 | - | - | TRBV30 | TGTGCCTGGAGTGTACTAGGAGATACGCAGTATTTT | CAWSVLGDTQYF
TRBJ2-3 | 14 | - | - | TRBV6-4 | TGTGCCAGCAGTGACGGAGGTCCGACAGATACGCAGTATTTT | CASSDGGPTDTQYF
TRBJ2-7 | 17 | - | - | TRBV12-5 | TGTGCTAGTGGTTTGGTACGGGGGGACAGGAATACCTACGAGCAGTACTTC | CASGLVRGDRNTYEQYF
TRBJ1-5 | 17 | - | TRBD1 | TRBV29-1 | TGCAGCGTCATTGACCGGGACAGGGCCGGTGGCAATCAGCCCCAGCATTTT | CSVIDRDRAGGNQPQHF
TRBJ1-1 | 15 | - | - | TRBV18 | TGTGCCAGCTCACCATCGGAGGTAAAGGACACTGAAGCTTTCTTT | CASSPSEVKDTEAFF
TRBJ2-6 | 18 | few | - | TRBV19 | TGTGCCAGTAATGGGGTGAGGACAGTGGGCTCTGGGGCCAACGTCCTGACTTTC | CASNGVRTVGSGANVLTF
TRBJ2-5 | 19 | few | TRBD2 | TRBV5-4 | TGTGCCAGCAGCTTGGACCTACCGACTAGCGGGGGCCCCGGGGAGACCCAGTACTTC | CASSLDLPTSGGPGETQYF
TRBJ2-3 | 16 | - | TRBD1 | TRBV27 | TGTGCCAGCAGTTCGACAGGGTTTTGGGGCACAGATACGCAGTATTTT | CASSSTGFWGTDTQYF
TRBJ1-1 | 13 | - | - | TRBV2 | TGTGCCAGCATGCCCCCCCAGGTAACTGAAGCTTTCTTT | CASMPPQVTEAFF
TRBJ1-4 | 13 | - | - | TRBV29-1 | TGCAGCGTCGGAGGGCGACAGACGGAAAAACTGTTTTTT | CSVGGRQTEKLFF
TRBJ1-1 | 13 | - | - | TRBV25-1 | TGTGCCAGCAGTGTTATGGGGCGTACTGAAGCTTTCTTT | CASSVMGRTEAFF
TRBJ2-7 | 14 | - | TRBD1 | TRBV5-1 | TGCGCCAGCAGCTTCTCGGGACAGCTCTACGAGCAGTACTTC | CASSFSGQLYEQYF
TRBJ2-3 | 17 | few | - | TRBV5-1 | TGCGCCAGCCAGACCGTCCGGGACTCCTATAGCACAGATACGCAGTATTTT | CASQTVRDSYSTDTQYF
TRBJ2-5 | 15 | - | TRBD2 | TRBV7-9 | TGTGCCAGCAGCTTAGGGGTAGCGGGGCAAGAGACCCAGTACTTC | CASSLGVAGQETQYF
TRBJ1-4 | 14 | - | - | TRBV10-3 | TGTGCCATCAGTGAGCGAGGCCCTAATGAAAAACTGTTTTTT | CAISERGPNEKLFF
TRBJ1-2 | 13 | few | - | TRBV27 | TGTGCCAGCAGTGGTCAGGGTATCTATGGCTACACCTTC | CASSGQGIYGYTF
TRBJ1-5 | 15 | few | TRBD1 | TRBV18 | TGTGCCAGCTCACCTACGGGGACAGGGCATCAGCCCCAGCATTTT | CASSPTGTGHQPQHF
TRBJ1-1 | 18 | few | TRBD1 | TRBV4-2 | TGTGCCAGCAGCCAAGATCCTACGGGACAGGGGACTAACACTGAAGCTTTCTTT | CASSQDPTGQGTNTEAFF
TRBJ1-4 | 19 | - | TRBD1 | TRBV2 | TGTGCCAGCAGTGCCTTTCACTTACAAGGGGGCAGCACTAATGAAAAACTGTTTTTT | CASSAFHLQGGSTNEKLFF
TRBJ1-4 | 15 | - | TRBD1 | TRBV7-6 | TGTGCCAGCAGCCAACAGGGGACAGTTAATGAAAAACTGTTTTTT | CASSQQGTVNEKLFF
TRBJ1-1 | 11 | - | - | TRBV29-1 | TGCAGCGCACGCGGGGACACTGAAGCTTTCTTT | CSARGDTEAFF
TRBJ2-3 | 13 | once | - | TRBV15 | TGTGCCACCAGCAGAGAAGGGGCAGATACGCAGTATTTT | CATSREGADTQYF
TRBJ1-2 | 15 | - | - | TRBV28 | TGTGCCAGCAGCTCCCGAGGTCAGGGCAGCTCTGGCTACACCTTC | CASSSRGQGSSGYTF
TRBJ1-3 | 14 | - | - | TRBV12-5 | TGTGCTAGTGGTCCCTCGCGCTTGGGAAACACCATATATTTT | CASGPSRLGNTIYF
TRBJ2-2 | 19 | - | TRBD1 | TRBV29-1 | TGCAGCGTTGAAGACCCCTCCTGGACAGGGGGACTTGGTTCCGGGGAGCTGTTTTTT | CSVEDPSWTGGLGSGELFF
TRBJ2-7 | 15 | - | - | TRBV4-1 | TGCGCCAGCAGCCAAGATCGCCAGGGGCTGTACGAGCAGTACTTC | CASSQDRQGLYEQYF
TRBJ2-3 | 14 | - | - | TRBV7-9 | TGTGCCAGCAGCTTAGTCCTAACCCCAGATACGCAGTATTTT | CASSLVLTPDTQYF
TRBJ2-5 | 15 | - | TRBD2 | TRBV28 | TGTGCCAGTAAATCCGGGGGGGCCTCCCAAGAGACCCAGTACTTC | CASKSGGASQETQYF
TRBJ1-6 | 15 | - | - | TRBV5-6 | TGTGCCAGCAGCCCGGTTGGGGGGACTAATTCAGCCCTCCACTTT | CASSPVGGTNSALHF
TRBJ2-7 | 14 | - | - | TRBV5-4 | TGTGCCAGCAGCCTTTTGACTACTAACCACGAGCAGTACTTC | CASSLLTTNHEQYF